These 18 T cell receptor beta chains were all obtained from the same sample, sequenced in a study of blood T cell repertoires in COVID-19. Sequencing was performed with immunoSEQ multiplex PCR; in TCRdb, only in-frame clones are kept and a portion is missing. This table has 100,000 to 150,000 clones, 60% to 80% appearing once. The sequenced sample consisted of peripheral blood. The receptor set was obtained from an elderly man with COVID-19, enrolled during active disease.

The DNA for the CDR3 is TGTGCCAGCAGCTCAGGGACAGGGAACGGAAACACCATATATTTT. Residues: CASSSGTGNGNTIYF. J is TRBJ1-3 and V is TRBV5-7; TRBD1 matches 9 bases. TRBV5-7 is recorded as an ORF, its role being uncertain. The CDR3 length is 15 residues. V shed 3 bases and J 4 bases; nucleotides not matched to a gene: 5.

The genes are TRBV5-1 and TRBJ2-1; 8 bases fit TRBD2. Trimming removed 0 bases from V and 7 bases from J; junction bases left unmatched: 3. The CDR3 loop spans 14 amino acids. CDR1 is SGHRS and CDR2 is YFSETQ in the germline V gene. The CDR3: CASSLEPSGNEQFF. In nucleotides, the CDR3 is TGCGCCAGCAGCTTGGAGCCTAGCGGGAATGAGCAGTTCTTC.

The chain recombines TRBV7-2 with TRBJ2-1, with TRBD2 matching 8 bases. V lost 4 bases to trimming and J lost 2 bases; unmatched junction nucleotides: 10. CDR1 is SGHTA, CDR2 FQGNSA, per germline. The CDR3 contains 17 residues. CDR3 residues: CASSSTSAILTYNEQFF. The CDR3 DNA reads TGTGCCAGCAGCTCGACTAGCGCCATCCTAACCTACAATGAGCAGTTCTTC.

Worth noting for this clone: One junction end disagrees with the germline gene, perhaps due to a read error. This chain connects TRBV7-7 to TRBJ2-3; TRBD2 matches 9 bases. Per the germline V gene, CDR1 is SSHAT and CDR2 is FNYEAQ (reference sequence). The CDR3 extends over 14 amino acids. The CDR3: CASSLAGVEDTQYF. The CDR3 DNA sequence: TGTGCTAGCAGCTTAGCGGGAGTGGAAGATACGCAGTATTTT.

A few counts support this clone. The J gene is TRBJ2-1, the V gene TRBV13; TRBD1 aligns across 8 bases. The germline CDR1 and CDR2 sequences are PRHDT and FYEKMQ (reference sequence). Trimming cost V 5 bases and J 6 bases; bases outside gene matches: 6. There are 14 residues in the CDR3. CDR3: CASSQQGAFNEQFF. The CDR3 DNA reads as TGTGCCAGCAGCCAGCAGGGGGCGTTCAATGAGCAGTTCTTC.

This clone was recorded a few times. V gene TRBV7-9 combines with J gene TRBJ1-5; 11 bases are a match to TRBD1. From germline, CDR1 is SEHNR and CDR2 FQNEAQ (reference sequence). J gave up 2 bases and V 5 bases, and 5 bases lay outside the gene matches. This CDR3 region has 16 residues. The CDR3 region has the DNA TGTGCCAGCAGCCCAGGGACAGGGGGAGGCAATCAGCCCCAGCATTTT. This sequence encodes CASSPGTGGGNQPQHF.

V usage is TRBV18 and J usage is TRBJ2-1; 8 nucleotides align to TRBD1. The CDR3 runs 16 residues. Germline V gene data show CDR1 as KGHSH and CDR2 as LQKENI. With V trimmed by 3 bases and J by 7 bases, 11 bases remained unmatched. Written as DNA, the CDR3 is TGTGCCAGCTCACCTCCCTCAGGGGGCAGGGCTAATGAGCAGTTCTTC. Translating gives CASSPPSGGRANEQFF.

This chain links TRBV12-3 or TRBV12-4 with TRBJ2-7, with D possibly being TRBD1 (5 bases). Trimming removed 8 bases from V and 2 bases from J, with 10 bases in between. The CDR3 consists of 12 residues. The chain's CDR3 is CASCQGPYEQYF. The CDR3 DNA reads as TGTGCCAGCTGCCAGGGTCCCTACGAGCAGTACTTC.

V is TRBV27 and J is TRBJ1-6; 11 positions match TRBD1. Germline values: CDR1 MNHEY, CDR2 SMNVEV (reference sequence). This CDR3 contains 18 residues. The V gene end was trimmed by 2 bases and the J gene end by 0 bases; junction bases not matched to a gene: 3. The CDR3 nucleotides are TGTGCCAGCAGTTTACGTGGACAGGGGGCCTCCTATAATTCACCCCTCCACTTT. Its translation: CASSLRGQGASYNSPLHF.

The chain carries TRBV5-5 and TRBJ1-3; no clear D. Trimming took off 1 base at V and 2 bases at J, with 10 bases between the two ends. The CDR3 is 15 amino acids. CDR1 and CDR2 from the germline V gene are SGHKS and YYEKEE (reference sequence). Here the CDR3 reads CASSLSWGAGNTIYF. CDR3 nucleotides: TGTGCCAGCAGCTTGAGTTGGGGAGCTGGAAACACCATATATTTT.

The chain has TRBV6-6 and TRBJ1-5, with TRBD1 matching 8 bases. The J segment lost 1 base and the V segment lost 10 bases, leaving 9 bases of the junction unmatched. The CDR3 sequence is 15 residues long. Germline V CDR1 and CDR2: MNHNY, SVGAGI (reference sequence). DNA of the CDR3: TGTGCCACTGTCAGGGGGCTAGGAAGCAATCAGCCCCAGCATTTT. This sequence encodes CATVRGLGSNQPQHF.

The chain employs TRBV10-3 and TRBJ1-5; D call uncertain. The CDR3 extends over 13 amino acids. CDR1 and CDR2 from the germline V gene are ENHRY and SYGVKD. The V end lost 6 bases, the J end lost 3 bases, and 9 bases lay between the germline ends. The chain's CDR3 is CAIRAAVNQPQHF. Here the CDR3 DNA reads TGTGCCATCAGGGCCGCCGTCAATCAGCCCCAGCATTTT.

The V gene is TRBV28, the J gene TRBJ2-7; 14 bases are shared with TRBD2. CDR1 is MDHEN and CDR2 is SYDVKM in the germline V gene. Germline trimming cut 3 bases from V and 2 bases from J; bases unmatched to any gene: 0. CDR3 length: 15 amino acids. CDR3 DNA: TGTGCCAGCAGTTTGACTAGCGGGAGGGCCTACGAGCAGTACTTC. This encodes CASSLTSGRAYEQYF. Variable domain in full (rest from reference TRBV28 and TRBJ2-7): DVKVTQSSRYLVKRTGEKVFLECVQDMDHENMFWYRQDPGLGLRLIYFSYDVKMKEKGDIPEGYSVSREKKERFSLILESASTNQTSMYLCASSLTSGRAYEQYFGPGTRLTVT.

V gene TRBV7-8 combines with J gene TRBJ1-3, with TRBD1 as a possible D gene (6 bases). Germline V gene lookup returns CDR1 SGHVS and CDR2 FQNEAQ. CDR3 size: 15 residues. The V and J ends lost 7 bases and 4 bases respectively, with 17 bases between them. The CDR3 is CASNPDRIIGNTIYF. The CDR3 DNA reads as TGTGCCAGCAATCCCGACAGGATAATAGGAAACACCATATATTTT.

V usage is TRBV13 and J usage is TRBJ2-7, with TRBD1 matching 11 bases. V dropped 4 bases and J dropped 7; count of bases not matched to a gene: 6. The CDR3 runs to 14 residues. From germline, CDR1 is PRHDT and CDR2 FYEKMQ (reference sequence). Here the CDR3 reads CASSSGQGAREQYF. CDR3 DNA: TGTGCCAGCAGCTCCGGACAGGGGGCAAGAGAGCAGTACTTC.

This chain's CDR3 is CSVRKSGGSGELFF. DNA for the CDR3: TGCAGCGTTAGAAAAAGCGGTGGAAGCGGGGAGCTGTTTTTT. This rearrangement joins TRBV29-1 to TRBJ2-2, with D possibly being TRBD2 (5 bases). V gave up 5 bases and J gave up 7 bases, with 17 bases separating them. The CDR3 is 14 amino acids. The germline CDR1 and CDR2 sequences are SQVTM and ANQGSEA.

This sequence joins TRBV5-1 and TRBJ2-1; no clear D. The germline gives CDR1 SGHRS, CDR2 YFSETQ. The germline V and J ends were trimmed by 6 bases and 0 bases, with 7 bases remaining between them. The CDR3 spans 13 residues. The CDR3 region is CASTLSSYNEQFF. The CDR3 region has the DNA TGCGCCAGCACACTGAGCTCCTACAATGAGCAGTTCTTC.

The CDR3 reads CASRGGQTSYEQYF. CDR3 DNA: TGTGCCAGCAGAGGTGGACAAACCTCCTACGAGCAGTACTTC. This chain connects TRBV27 to TRBJ2-7, with D possibly being TRBD1 (5 bases). Looked up from germline, CDR1 is MNHEY and CDR2 is SMNVEV (reference sequence). Trimming left V 6 bases short and J 0 bases short, with 12 bases between. The CDR3 length is 14 residues.